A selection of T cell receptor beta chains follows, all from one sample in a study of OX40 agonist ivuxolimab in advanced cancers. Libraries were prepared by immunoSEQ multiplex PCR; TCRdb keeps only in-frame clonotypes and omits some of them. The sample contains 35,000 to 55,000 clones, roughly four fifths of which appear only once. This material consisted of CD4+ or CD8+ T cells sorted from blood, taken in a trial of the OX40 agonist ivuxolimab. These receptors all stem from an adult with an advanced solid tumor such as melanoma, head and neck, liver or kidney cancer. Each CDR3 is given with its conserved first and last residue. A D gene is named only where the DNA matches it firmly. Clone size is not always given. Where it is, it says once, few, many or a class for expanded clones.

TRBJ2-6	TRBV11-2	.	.	TGTGCCAGCAGCTTGAGGGGTGAGGTTTTCTCTGGGGCCAACGTCCTGACTTTC	CASSLRGEVFSGANVLTF
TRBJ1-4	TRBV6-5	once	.	TGTGCCAGCAGTTACCGGAAAGGGGGTAAACTGTTTTTT	CASSYRKGGKLFF
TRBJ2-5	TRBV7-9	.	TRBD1	TGTGCCAGCAGCTTATGGCCGGACAGGGGCACGGAGACCCAGTACTTC	CASSLWPDRGTETQYF
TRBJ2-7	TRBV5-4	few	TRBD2	TGTGCCAGCAGCTTTGGGCCGGAATTGGGAGGGCGCGAGCAGTACTTC	CASSFGPELGGREQYF
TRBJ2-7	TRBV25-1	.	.	TGTGCCAGCAGGATTACAGGGTCCTACGAGCAGTACTTC	CASRITGSYEQYF
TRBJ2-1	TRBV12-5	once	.	TGTGCTAGTGGTTTGTTAGGGGTTGGCAGGAGTTACAATGAGCAGTTCTTC	CASGLLGVGRSYNEQFF
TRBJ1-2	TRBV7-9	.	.	TGTGCCAGCAGCTTAGACCTCCTCGTAAACTATGGCTACACCTTC	CASSLDLLVNYGYTF
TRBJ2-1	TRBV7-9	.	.	TGTGCCAGCAGCTTGGGAAATTACAGTTACAATGAGCAGTTCTTC	CASSLGNYSYNEQFF
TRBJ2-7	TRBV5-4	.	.	TGTGCCAGCAGCTTGGCAGCGGTCAGCTCCTACGAGCAGTACTTC	CASSLAAVSSYEQYF
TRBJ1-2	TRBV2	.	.	TGTGCCAGCAGTGAAGAACTAGGGTCTAACTATGGCTACACCTTC	CASSEELGSNYGYTF
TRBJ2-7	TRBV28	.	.	TGTGCCAGCAAGCCGGTTCCGCCCTACGAGCAGTACTTC	CASKPVPPYEQYF
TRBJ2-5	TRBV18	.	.	TGTGCCAGCTCACCAGTCCCCGCAGGATTTGGGGAGACCCAGTACTTC	CASSPVPAGFGETQYF
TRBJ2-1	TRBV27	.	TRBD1	TGTGCCAGCAGTTTAATCAGTTCGGGACAGAGATACTACAATGAGCAGTTCTTC	CASSLISSGQRYYNEQFF
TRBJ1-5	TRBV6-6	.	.	TGTGCCAGCAAAACTAGCAATCAGCCCCAGCATTTT	CASKTSNQPQHF
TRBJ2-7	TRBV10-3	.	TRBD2	TGTGCCATCATGGGACTAGCGGGAGACGGCGAGCAGTACTTC	CAIMGLAGDGEQYF
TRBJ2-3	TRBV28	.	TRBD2	TGTGCCAGCAGTTCCCGCGGGAGGCCCACAGATACGCAGTATTTT	CASSSRGRPTDTQYF
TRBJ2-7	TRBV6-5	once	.	TGTGCCAGCAGTTTTAGGACTCTGGGAGAGCAGTACTTC	CASSFRTLGEQYF
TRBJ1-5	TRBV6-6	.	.	TGTGCCAGCAGTCCCTGGCGGGGCGATAGCAATCAGCCCCAGCATTTT	CASSPWRGDSNQPQHF
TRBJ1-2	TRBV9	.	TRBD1	TGTGCCAGCAGCGTAGGAGGGACAGCGAACTATGGCTACACCTTC	CASSVGGTANYGYTF
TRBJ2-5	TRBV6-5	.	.	TGTGCCAGCAGAGAGGGGAAGGAGACCCAGTACTTC	CASREGKETQYF
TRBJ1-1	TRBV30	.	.	TGTGCCTGGATTACAAGGGCCCCACAACGTGAAGCTTTCTTT	CAWITRAPQREAFF
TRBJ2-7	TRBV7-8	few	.	TGTGCCAGCAGCTTCCGAGGGAGCCAGGGTTACGAGCAGTACTTC	CASSFRGSQGYEQYF
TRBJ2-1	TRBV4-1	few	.	TGCGCCAGCAGGGGAACCGGGCGGGGTCAATACAATGAGCAGTTCTTC	CASRGTGRGQYNEQFF
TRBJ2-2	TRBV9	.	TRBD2	TGTGCCAGCAGCGTAGGGAGCGGGGGGCCCGGGGAGCTGTTTTTT	CASSVGSGGPGELFF
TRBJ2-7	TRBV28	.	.	TGTGCCAGCAGCCCGTCTATTCGGACCATACGAGCCTACGAGCAGTACTTC	CASSPSIRTIRAYEQYF
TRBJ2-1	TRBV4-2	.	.	TGTGCCAGCAGCCAAGAAGGAGGGCGGCCTTACAATGAGCAGTTCTTC	CASSQEGGRPYNEQFF
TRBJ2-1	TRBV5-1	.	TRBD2	TGCGCCAGCAGCCCCCCGGGACTAGCGGGGCCGGAGCAGTTCTTC	CASSPPGLAGPEQFF
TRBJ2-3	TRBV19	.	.	TGTGCCAGTAGTATAGACCGCACAGATACGCAGTATTTT	CASSIDRTDTQYF
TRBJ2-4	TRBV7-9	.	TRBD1	TGTGCCAGCAGCCCGAACAGGGGAAACATTCAGTACTTC	CASSPNRGNIQYF
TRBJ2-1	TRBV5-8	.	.	TGTGCCAGCAGCTTGAGTTCACAGGGTGGTTACAATGAGCAGTTCTTC	CASSLSSQGGYNEQFF
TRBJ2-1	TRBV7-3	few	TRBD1	TGTGCCAGCAGTTACGGGACAGCGGAGGAGGAGCAGTTCTTC	CASSYGTAEEEQFF
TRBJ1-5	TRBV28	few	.	TGTGCCAGCAGTTTATGGGCGGCAGGCGATCGCAATCAGCCCCAGCATTTT	CASSLWAAGDRNQPQHF